This entry lists 6 T cell receptor beta chains sequenced from one sample in a study of shared clonotypes between healthy human individuals. Assay used: immunoSEQ multiplex PCR; TCRdb lists only in-frame clones, some missing. This table has approximately 100,000 clones, about 70% appearing once. The sample was memory CD8+ T cells sorted from blood. The subset: CD45RO+ cells pooled with CCR7-negative TemRA cells. All receptors come from a woman aged 25 to 45 in good health.

The chain recombines TRBV5-1 with TRBJ2-7; 10 bases are shared with TRBD2. The CDR3 extends over 17 amino acids. J lost 7 bases, V lost 1 base, and 14 bases had no gene match. Germline V gene data show CDR1 as SGHRS and CDR2 as YFSETQ. The CDR3 loop reads CASSLSQGLAGVGEQYF. CDR3 in DNA: TGCGCCAGCAGCTTGAGTCAGGGGCTAGCGGGAGTGGGTGAGCAGTACTTC.

V and J are TRBV5-1 and TRBJ2-7; TRBD2 might be the D (5 bases). Trimming stripped 5 bases from V and 2 bases from J, with 11 bases between. This CDR3 comprises 13 residues. Germline V gene data show CDR1 as SGHRS and CDR2 as YFSETQ. The CDR3 spells CASRADLTYEQYF. The CDR3 DNA reads TGCGCCAGCAGGGCGGACTTAACCTACGAGCAGTACTTC.

The chain combines TRBV7-9 with TRBJ2-3; 7 nucleotides match TRBD2. This CDR3 is 14 amino acids long. The V gene end was trimmed by 6 bases and the J gene end by 2 bases; junction bases not matched to a gene: 5. Per the germline V gene, CDR1 is SEHNR and CDR2 is FQNEAQ (reference sequence). The DNA for the CDR3 is TGTGCCAGCAGTCTAGCGGAGTTCACAGATACGCAGTATTTT. This sequence encodes CASSLAEFTDTQYF.

The chain couples TRBV27 to TRBJ1-1; 7 nucleotides match TRBD1. This CDR3 region has 14 residues. From germline, CDR1 is MNHEY and CDR2 SMNVEV (reference sequence). J was trimmed by 1 base and V by 6 bases; bases with no gene match: 5. The DNA for the CDR3 is TGTGCCAGCAGAGTACAGGGGTCGAACACTGAAGCTTTCTTT. Amino acids: CASRVQGSNTEAFF.

The J gene is TRBJ1-1, the V gene TRBV28; D gene unclear. Germline-derived CDR1 and CDR2 are MDHEN and SYDVKM. CDR3 length: 13 amino acids. Trimming pared 2 bases from V and 5 bases from J, leaving 9 bases between. The CDR3 loop is CASSLIGETEAFF. CDR3 sequence (DNA): TGTGCCAGCAGTTTAATTGGGGAAACTGAAGCTTTCTTT.

The V call is TRBV27, the J call TRBJ2-1; no firm D call. V lost 6 bases and J lost 6, with 9 bases in between. Germline CDR1 is MNHEY and CDR2 is SMNVEV (reference sequence). The CDR3 length is 12 residues. The CDR3 loop is CASSPSLNEQFF. The CDR3 DNA follows: TGTGCCAGCAGCCCAAGTCTCAATGAGCAGTTCTTC.